What follows are 7 T cell receptor beta chains derived from one specimen sequenced in a study of blood T cells in healthy people across ages (dated by TCRdb to the mid-2010s). Library preparation employed 5' RACE. A second PCR of about 7 to 12 cycles was run with a J-beta primer mix and a sample-barcoded 5' primer. The public reads were run again by TCRdb, first through fastp at Q25 and then through MiXCR, and only productive beta chains were kept. Each entry is one CDR3 protein sequence, shown with its most common DNA and genes. A total of 1.8 million or so distinct CDR3 sequences appear in this sample, approximately 40% of them only once. Of the sample, approximately 22% falls within the top ten clones. Material for sequencing was blood. The receptors here all came from a human donor in good health.

The chain is built from TRBV20-1 and TRBJ1-4; unclear D gene. V lost 3 bases and J 0 bases, leaving 17 bases between the germline ends. Germline values: CDR1 DFQATT, CDR2 SNEGSKA (reference sequence). CDR3 length equals 17 residues. DNA of the CDR3: TGCAGTGCTAGTAGGCAGCCAGCTGTTGCAACTAATGAAAAACTGTTTTTT. It specifies CSASRQPAVATNEKLFF.

This clonotype was counted at least ten times. This sequence joins TRBV29-1 and TRBJ2-7; 8 positions agree with TRBD1. V lost 6 bases, J lost 8 bases, and 12 bases stayed unmatched. CDR1 and CDR2 from the germline V gene are SQVTM and ANQGSEA. This CDR3 comprises 13 residues. CDR3: CSVVLGQGGKQYF. CDR3 bases: TGCAGCGTCGTTCTCGGACAGGGCGGTAAGCAGTACTTC.

This clonotype was found a few times. This CDR3 reads CASSQYYGEKLFF. The CDR3 DNA is TGTGCCAGCAGCCAATATTATGGGGAAAAACTGTTTTTT. The rearrangement uses TRBV14 and TRBJ1-4; D uncertain. CDR3 length: 13 residues. Germline V CDR1 and CDR2: SGHDN, FVKESK. The V end was cut by 2 bases, the J end by 8 bases, with 9 bases between. The variable domain in full, completed from reference TRBV14 and TRBJ1-4, reads EAGVTQFPSHSVIEKGQTVTLRCDPISGHDNLYWYRRVMGKEIKFLLHFVKESKQDESGMPNNRFLAERTGGTYSTLKVQPAELEDSGVYFCASSQYYGEKLFFGSGTQLSVL.

The rearrangement links TRBV4-1 to TRBJ1-5, with 7 bases fitting TRBD1. The CDR3 runs to 15 residues. Trimming at V came to 4 bases and at J to 4 bases, leaving 7 bases not matched to a gene. Germline V gene lookup returns CDR1 MGHRA and CDR2 YSYEKL. This CDR3 is CASSPWDRGNQPQHF. The CDR3 DNA sequence: TGCGCCAGCAGCCCGTGGGACAGAGGGAATCAGCCCCAGCATTTT.

As regards this clonotype: One junction end disagrees with the germline gene, perhaps due to a read error. This chain links TRBV10-3 with TRBJ2-7; D perhaps matches TRBD2 (5 bases). The CDR3 runs 14 residues. The germline gives CDR1 ENHRY, CDR2 SYGVKD. The CDR3 DNA reads TGTGCCATCGGTGAGCCCCGGGGCTCCTACGAGCAGTACTTC. Protein product: CAIGEPRGSYEQYF.

V gene TRBV13 combines with J gene TRBJ2-3; 9 nucleotides agree with TRBD1. CDR3 length: 17 residues. Germline values: CDR1 PRHDT, CDR2 FYEKMQ (reference sequence). J was trimmed by 6 bases and V by 5 bases; bases with no gene match: 15. The CDR3 loop is CASSPLGGQGNSDTQYF. The CDR3 bases are TGTGCCAGCAGCCCCCTAGGAGGACAGGGGAACTCGGATACGCAGTATTTT.

This clonotype was recorded a few times. The V gene is TRBV7-2, the J gene TRBJ2-6, with D maybe TRBD2 (5 bases). V was pared by 3 bases and J by 4 bases, with 10 bases between. Germline V lookup: CDR1 SGHTA, CDR2 FQGNSA. CDR3 length: 15 residues. This chain's CDR3 is CASSLRVLGANVLTF. CDR3 DNA sequence: TGTGCCAGCAGCTTGCGGGTGCTGGGGGCCAACGTCCTGACTTTC.